The present entry profiles one TCR beta chain with its context. The sample originates from a study of blood T cell repertoires in COVID-19. Produced via immunoSEQ multiplex PCR; TCRdb's table is partial and in-frame only. The sample lists roughly 68,000 clones, roughly 85% occurring once. The germline CDR1 and CDR2 sequences are SGHVS and FQNEAQ. This CDR3 region has 14 residues. Trimming shortened V by 1 base and J by 3 bases, and 9 bases separated the two germline ends. J is TRBJ2-5 and V is TRBV7-8; no clear D. The sequence derives from a man in his forties or fifties with acute or convalescent COVID-19. Sequencing was carried out using peripheral blood. In DNA, the CDR3 is TGTGCCAGCAGCTTAGGGGTAGCAGAAGAGACCCAGTACTTC. Translation: CASSLGVAEETQYF. Variable domain in full (rest from reference TRBV7-8 and TRBJ2-5): GAGVSQSPRYKVAKRGQDVALRCDPISGHVSLFWYQQALGQGPEFLTYFQNEAQLDKSGLPSDRFFAERPEGSVSTLKIQRTQQEDSAVYLCASSLGVAEETQYFGPGTRLLVL.